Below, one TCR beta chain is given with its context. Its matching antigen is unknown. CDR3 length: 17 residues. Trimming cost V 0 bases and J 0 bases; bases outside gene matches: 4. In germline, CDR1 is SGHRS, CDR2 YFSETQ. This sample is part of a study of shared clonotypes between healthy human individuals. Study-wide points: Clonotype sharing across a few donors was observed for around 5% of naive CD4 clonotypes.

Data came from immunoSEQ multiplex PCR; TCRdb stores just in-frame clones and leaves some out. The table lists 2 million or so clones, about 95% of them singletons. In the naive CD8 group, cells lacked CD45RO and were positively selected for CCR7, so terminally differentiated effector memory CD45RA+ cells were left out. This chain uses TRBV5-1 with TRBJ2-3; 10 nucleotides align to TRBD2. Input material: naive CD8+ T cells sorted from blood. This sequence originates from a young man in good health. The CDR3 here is CASSLAVAGGSTDTQYF. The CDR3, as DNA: TGCGCCAGCAGCTTGGCGGTAGCGGGAGGCAGCACAGATACGCAGTATTTT.